This TCR beta chain is from a study of T cells in Graves' hyperthyroidism and ophthalmopathy. In its sample, this clonotype was seen many times. Its specificity is unknown. Amplified regions were TCR beta CDR3 sequences from RNA transcripts. HTBI primers drove first-round RT-PCR of the TCR CDR3. TCRdb reprocessed the multiplex PCR reads via MiXCR and lists one record per CDR3 protein. The repertoire consists of 300,000 to 450,000 distinct CDR3 sequences, with 15% to 18% occurring once and the leading ten covering around 30%. V lost 6 bases to trimming and J lost 1 base; unmatched junction nucleotides: 9. Looked up from germline, CDR1 is MDHEN and CDR2 is SYDVKM. The CDR3 consists of 15 residues. Clinicians diagnosed patients from clinical symptoms, serum thyroxine and TRAb, thyroid ultrasound and orbital computed tomography. Points from the study as a whole: The model made its ophthalmopathy prediction, and onset followed a median around six months later. The blood repertoire included most of the expanded thyroid clonotypes above 0.001.

The receptor was isolated from a woman aged 18-35 years with Graves' hyperthyroidism that later progressed to Graves' ophthalmopathy. The chain recombines TRBV28 with TRBJ2-7, with 7 bases that match TRBD1. The specimen sequenced was blood. The CDR3 loop reads CASSGGQDISYEQYF. CDR3 in DNA: TGTGCCAGCAGCGGTGGACAGGACATATCCTACGAGCAGTACTTC.